Below are 10 T cell receptor beta chains sequenced from a single sample in a study of cytomegalovirus exposure and HLA in healthy donors. This PCR relied on a set of 60 Vbeta primers and 13 Jbeta primers. The assay was immunoSEQ multiplex PCR, and TCRdb's table has in-frame clones only and misses some. This sample carries around 120,000 clones, over 65% of them seen once, and the ten largest clones take less than 3%. Sequenced sample: PBMCs. These receptors were taken from a middle-aged woman in good health and CMV-seropositive.

The rearrangement joins TRBV9 to TRBJ2-3; D possibly corresponds to TRBD2 (6 bases). The V gene lost 4 bases and the J gene lost 1 base, with 10 bases spanning the gap. The CDR3 loop spans 14 amino acids. The germline CDR1 and CDR2 sequences are SGDLS and YYNGEE. CDR3: CASSLPGGTDTQYF. CDR3 in DNA: TGTGCCAGCAGCCTCCCGGGGGGCACAGATACGCAGTATTTT.

V and J are TRBV2 and TRBJ2-1; D gene ambiguous. V lost 2 bases, J lost 0 bases, and 11 bases lay in between. CDR3 length: 16 residues. Germline CDR1 reads SNHLY; CDR2 reads FYNNEI. CDR3 in amino acids: CASSELRLSSYNEQFF. CDR3 DNA sequence: TGTGCCAGCAGTGAATTACGGTTAAGCTCCTACAATGAGCAGTTCTTC.

This rearrangement joins TRBV7-6 to TRBJ2-3, with 7 bases lining up with TRBD2. CDR3 length: 15 residues. From germline, CDR1 is SGHVS and CDR2 FNYEAQ. Germline trimming cut 0 bases from V and 5 bases from J; bases unmatched to any gene: 5. The CDR3 protein is CASSLAGRAVDTQYF. The CDR3 coding sequence is TGTGCCAGCAGCTTAGCGGGGAGGGCCGTAGATACGCAGTATTTT. The full variable domain, in which reference TRBV7-6 and TRBJ2-3 provide the parts outside the CDR3, is GAGVSQSPRYKVTKRGQDVALRCDPISGHVSLYWYRQALGQGPEFLTYFNYEAQQDKSGLPNDRFSAERPEGSISTLTIQRTEQRDSAMYRCASSLAGRAVDTQYFGPGTRLTVL.

The CDR3 DNA reads as TGTGCCAGCAGCTTCGGACAGACCAGGGTTGATGGCTACACCTTC. Translated, it gives CASSFGQTRVDGYTF. The chain has TRBV7-2 and TRBJ1-2; D perhaps matches TRBD1 (6 bases). The CDR3 totals 15 residues. CDR1 is SGHTA and CDR2 is FQGNSA in the germline V gene. V lost 3 bases, J lost 6 bases, and 17 bases lay in between.

Remarks on this clone: One end of the junction varies from germline; a read error may be responsible. CDR3 sequence: CASKGTAPNEKLLF. CDR3 in DNA: TGCGCCAGCAAGGGGACAGCGCCTAATGAAAAACTGCTTTTT. V is TRBV5-1 and J is TRBJ1-4; the match to TRBD1 covers 7 bases. Germline V lookup: CDR1 SGHRS, CDR2 YFSETQ. This CDR3 has 14 amino acids.

The gene calls are TRBV30 and TRBJ1-2, with TRBD1 as a possible D gene (5 bases). The V and J ends lost 0 bases and 7 bases respectively, with 15 bases between them. The germline V gene encodes CDR1 GTSNPN and CDR2 SVGIG (reference sequence). This CDR3 is built from 14 residues. In DNA form, the CDR3 reads TGTGCCTGGAGTGTAGGCAGGGTGAGCGTTGGCTACACCTTC. Translated, it gives CAWSVGRVSVGYTF.

The sample holds a few counts of this clone. DNA for the CDR3: TGTGCCAGCAGTTTACGGACAGACGCCTATGGCTACACCTTC. Translated: CASSLRTDAYGYTF. This chain connects TRBV27 to TRBJ1-2, with D possibly TRBD1 on 6 matching bases. Germline V CDR1 and CDR2: MNHEY, SMNVEV (reference sequence). With 2 bases removed from V and 4 bases from J, the gap between germline ends came to 11 bases. The CDR3 covers 14 residues.

V is TRBV6-4 and J is TRBJ2-1; no reliable D call. The CDR3 loop spans 11 amino acids. The V and J ends lost 5 bases and 10 bases respectively, with 9 bases between them. Per germline, CDR1 MRHNA and CDR2 SNTAGT. The CDR3 loop reads CASSIPTEQFF. The CDR3 region has the DNA TGTGCCAGCAGTATACCCACAGAGCAGTTCTTC.

The chain joins TRBV9 to TRBJ1-4; 8 nucleotides line up with TRBD1. The germline V gene encodes CDR1 SGDLS and CDR2 YYNGEE. This CDR3 is 13 amino acids long. Trimming at V came to 3 bases and at J to 12 bases, leaving 7 bases not matched to a gene. CDR3 DNA: TGTGCCAGCAGCGCCCGGACAGGGTCCCAACTGTTTTTT. Translating gives CASSARTGSQLFF.

The V gene is TRBV2, the J gene TRBJ1-5; TRBD1 matches at 7 bases. Germline CDR1 is SNHLY and CDR2 is FYNNEI. The J segment lost 3 bases and the V segment lost 5 bases, leaving 7 bases of the junction unmatched. This CDR3 is 15 amino acids long. The CDR3 DNA sequence: TGTGCCAGCAGTCGACAGGGATGGGACAATCAGCCCCAGCATTTT. Translating gives CASSRQGWDNQPQHF.